The 17 T cell receptor beta chains in this list originate from one sample, sequenced in a study of OX40 agonist ivuxolimab in advanced cancers. Only in-frame clones appear in the TCRdb table, and some are missing; sequencing was by immunoSEQ multiplex PCR. This sample has more than 60,000 clones, with roughly 84% found just once. Specimen: CD4+ or CD8+ T cells sorted from blood, collected in a trial of the OX40 agonist ivuxolimab. The receptor set was obtained from an adult with an advanced solid tumor such as melanoma, head and neck, liver or kidney cancer.

The chain employs TRBV18 and TRBJ1-1, with D perhaps TRBD1 (5 bases). V lost 2 bases to trimming and J lost 7 bases, with 20 bases between them. Per germline, CDR1 KGHSH and CDR2 LQKENI. The CDR3 sequence is 16 residues long. CDR3 nucleotides: TGTGCCAGCTCACCATTCTCCGAACGACAGACAGTTGAAGCTTTCTTT. Translating gives CASSPFSERQTVEAFF.

The V gene is TRBV6-5, the J gene TRBJ1-1; perhaps TRBD1 as D (5 bases). Germline values: CDR1 MNHEY, CDR2 SVGAGI. The CDR3 is 14 residues long. Trimming stripped 5 bases from V and 3 bases from J, with 13 bases between. The CDR3 spells CASSTIDSYTEAFF. CDR3 sequence (DNA): TGTGCCAGCAGTACCATAGACAGTTACACTGAAGCTTTCTTT.

The V gene is TRBV5-4, the J gene TRBJ2-7; D gene unclear. V gave up 2 bases and J gave up 2 bases, with 11 bases separating them. The length of the CDR3 is 14 residues. Germline V CDR1 and CDR2: SGHNT, YYREEE (reference sequence). In DNA form, the CDR3 reads TGTGCCAGCAGCTTTGACTTGAGCCCCTACGAGCAGTACTTC. Encoded protein: CASSFDLSPYEQYF. Supplemented by reference TRBV5-4 and TRBJ2-7, the full variable domain reads ETGVTQSPTHLIKTRGQQVTLRCSSQSGHNTVSWYQQALGQGPQFIFQYYREEENGRGNFPPRFSGLQFPNYSSELNVNALELDDSALYLCASSFDLSPYEQYFGPGTRLTVT.

V is TRBV12-5 and J is TRBJ2-5; 7 nucleotides agree with TRBD1. Unmatched junction bases numbered 7, after V lost 6 bases and J lost 9 bases. The length of the CDR3 is 12 residues. CDR1 is LGHNT and CDR2 is FRNRAP in the germline V gene. The CDR3: CASGRDSPSQYF. Written as DNA, the CDR3 is TGTGCTAGTGGGAGGGACAGTCCTTCCCAGTACTTC.

The CDR3 region has the DNA TGTGCCAGCAGTCCTACCGGACAGGGAGATCAGCCCCAGCATTTT. It is translated as CASSPTGQGDQPQHF. The chain joins TRBV27 to TRBJ1-5, with TRBD1 matching over 8 bases. V dropped 5 bases and J dropped 5; count of bases not matched to a gene: 8. CDR1 is MNHEY, CDR2 SMNVEV, per germline (reference sequence). The CDR3 runs to 15 residues.

This clone was counted a few times. This rearrangement joins TRBV7-8 to TRBJ2-5, with 7 bases that match TRBD1. V shed 5 bases, J shed 4 bases, and the junction held 1 base outside the gene matches. Germline V gene data show CDR1 as SGHVS and CDR2 as FQNEAQ. This CDR3 is 12 amino acids long. For the CDR3, the DNA is TGTGCCAGCAGCCGGGACAGAGAGACCCAGTACTTC. This codes for CASSRDRETQYF.

This chain links TRBV7-2 with TRBJ2-1; D ambiguous. The CDR3 loop spans 12 amino acids. Germline V gene data show CDR1 as SGHTA and CDR2 as FQGNSA. Deletions cut 5 bases from V and 9 bases from J, with 11 bases between. The CDR3: CASSRYTSEQFF. In DNA form, the CDR3 reads TGTGCCAGCAGCCGATATACCAGTGAGCAGTTCTTC.

The CDR3 DNA sequence: TGTGCCAGCAGCTTAGCGGCCCCAAATAGCAATCAGCCCCAGCATTTT. Encoded protein: CASSLAAPNSNQPQHF. The rearrangement uses TRBV7-8 and TRBJ1-5; no clear D gene. Trimming removed 0 bases from V and 0 bases from J, with 9 bases in between. CDR1 and CDR2 from the germline V gene are SGHVS and FQNEAQ. The length of the CDR3 is 16 residues.

The rearrangement joins TRBV10-3 to TRBJ1-5; 9 nucleotides match TRBD1. The CDR3 extends over 13 amino acids. Germline V gene sequence: CDR1 ENHRY, CDR2 SYGVKD. The V gene end was trimmed by 10 bases and the J gene end by 5 bases; junction bases not matched to a gene: 6. DNA for the CDR3: TGTGCCACGACAGGGGGTCCCGATCAGCCCCAGCATTTT. This sequence encodes CATTGGPDQPQHF.

V is TRBV18 and J is TRBJ2-3, with 7 bases that match TRBD1. The CDR3 is made up of 15 amino acids. Germline V gene lookup returns CDR1 KGHSH and CDR2 LQKENI. V lost 4 bases, J lost 2 bases, and 6 bases stayed unmatched. The CDR3 DNA reads as TGTGCCAGCTCACACGGGACAGAAAACACAGATACGCAGTATTTT. Protein: CASSHGTENTDTQYF. Full variable domain (outside the CDR3, taken from reference TRBV18 and TRBJ2-3): NAGVMQNPRHLVRRRGQEARLRCSPMKGHSHVYWYRQLPEEGLKFMVYLQKENIIDESGMPKERFSAEFPKEGPSILRIQQVVRGDSAAYFCASSHGTENTDTQYFGPGTRLTVL.

The chain joins TRBV29-1 to TRBJ1-2, with TRBD1 as a possible D gene (6 bases). Germline values: CDR1 SQVTM, CDR2 ANQGSEA. Trimming removed 4 bases at V and 5 bases at J, with 11 bases between. The CDR3 runs 12 residues. The CDR3 bases are TGCAGCGTTGTCAGGACAGATTATGGCTACACCTTC. It specifies CSVVRTDYGYTF. The full variable domain, with the rest looked up from reference TRBV29-1 and TRBJ1-2, is SAVISQKPSRDICQRGTSLTIQCQVDSQVTMMFWYRQQPGQSLTLIATANQGSEATYESGFVIDKFPISRPNLTFSTLTVSNMSPEDSSIYLCSVVRTDYGYTFGSGTRLTVV.

The chain employs TRBV19 and TRBJ2-7; no firm D call. This CDR3 comprises 14 residues. Per the germline V gene, CDR1 is LNHDA and CDR2 is SQIVND (reference sequence). Deletions cut 2 bases from V and 3 bases from J, with 11 bases between. Here the CDR3 DNA reads TGTGCCAGTAGTATATCCGACGTGGTCTACGAGCAGTACTTC. It yields the protein CASSISDVVYEQYF.

The chain carries TRBV7-2 and TRBJ2-1; D is unresolved. The CDR3 consists of 11 residues. Trimming stripped 5 bases from V and 9 bases from J, with 8 bases between. The V gene's germline CDR1 is SGHTA and CDR2 FQGNSA. Here the CDR3 reads CASSRIVEQFF. As DNA, the CDR3 is TGTGCCAGCAGCCGTATTGTTGAGCAGTTCTTC. Looking up the rest from reference TRBV7-2 and TRBJ2-1 gives the full variable domain: GAGVSQSPSNKVTEKGKDVELRCDPISGHTALYWYRQSLGQGLEFLIYFQGNSAPDKSGLPSDRFSAERTGGSVSTLTIQRTQQEDSAVYLCASSRIVEQFFGPGTRLTVL.

This chain uses TRBV2 with TRBJ2-5; TRBD2 aligns across 10 bases. The trim removed 4 bases at V and 4 bases at J, leaving 12 bases unmatched. Germline V gene sequence: CDR1 SNHLY, CDR2 FYNNEI. CDR3 length equals 17 residues. CDR3 residues: CASSGVRAGGPRETQYF. DNA of the CDR3: TGTGCCAGCAGTGGAGTCCGAGCGGGAGGGCCGAGAGAGACCCAGTACTTC.

The CDR3 here is CASSEGQGSHEQYF. The CDR3 DNA reads as TGTGCCAGCTCAGAGGGTCAGGGCAGTCACGAGCAGTACTTC. The chain recombines TRBV18 with TRBJ2-7; perhaps D is TRBD1 or TRBD2 (5 bases each). The V end was cut by 5 bases, the J end by 5 bases, with 16 bases between. This CDR3 contains 14 residues. The V gene's germline CDR1 is KGHSH and CDR2 LQKENI.

The genes are TRBV7-9 and TRBJ2-3; 8 positions match TRBD2. Germline CDR1 SEHNR, CDR2 FQNEAQ (reference sequence). The ends lost 3 bases at V and 4 bases at J; junction bases unmatched: 9. The CDR3 extends over 16 amino acids. The CDR3 DNA follows: TGTGCCAGCAGCTTGCGGGAGGCGAGAGGGGCAGATACGCAGTATTTT. Its protein is CASSLREARGADTQYF.

DNA of the CDR3: TGCGCCAGCAGTCTGACCGGTCAAAGCTCCTACAATGAGCAGTTCTTC. It yields the protein CASSLTGQSSYNEQFF. J is TRBJ2-1 and V is TRBV5-1; D not resolved. The germline V and J ends were trimmed by 5 bases and 0 bases, with 15 bases remaining between them. CDR1 is SGHRS and CDR2 is YFSETQ in the germline V gene. The length of the CDR3 is 16 residues.